This is a list of T cell receptor beta chains from one sample in a study of blood T cell repertoires in COVID-19. TCRdb's table, derived via immunoSEQ multiplex PCR, lists solely in-frame clones and lacks some. Among fewer than 400,000 clones listed, 70% to 90% were seen once. Sequencing used PBMCs or T cells enriched from blood (not recorded which). These receptors were taken from a man younger than 45 who had recovered from COVID-19. Each CDR3 is given with its conserved first and last residue. Each record gives: V gene, J gene, CDR3 protein.

V: TRBV9; J: TRBJ2-1; CDR3: CASSVAPGLAGVSSYNEQFF
V: TRBV6-5; J: TRBJ1-2; CDR3: CASRRDILGGYTF
V: TRBV24-1; J: TRBJ2-7; CDR3: CATGPRASSYEQYF
V: TRBV7-2; J: TRBJ2-3; CDR3: CASSSSGQVDTQYF
V: TRBV5-8; J: TRBJ1-6; CDR3: CASTRDSINSPLHF
V: TRBV6-5; J: TRBJ2-5; CDR3: CASSRRTVEETQYF
V: TRBV25-1; J: TRBJ1-4; CDR3: CASSAWGRDSNEKLFF
V: TRBV5-4; J: TRBJ2-1; CDR3: CAVSMDRGNNEQFF
V: TRBV29-1; J: TRBJ1-1; CDR3: CSVDVRARDTEAFF
V: TRBV6-2/TRBV6-3; J: TRBJ2-7; CDR3: CASSDRVHEQYF
V: TRBV23-1; J: TRBJ2-7; CDR3: CASSPQGRDPPYEQYF
V: TRBV5-1; J: TRBJ2-1; CDR3: CASSSGQAQDNEQFF
V: TRBV5-4; J: TRBJ2-2; CDR3: CASSLVYGNTGELFF
V: TRBV5-1; J: TRBJ2-1; CDR3: CASSLVSTHEQFF
V: TRBV29-1; J: TRBJ1-2; CDR3: CSVDGDRPSNYGYTF
V: TRBV11-2; J: TRBJ1-1; CDR3: CASSTVAGRRTEAFF
V: TRBV2; J: TRBJ1-1; CDR3: CASSLGMNTEAFF
V: TRBV2; J: TRBJ1-6; CDR3: CASSDATLASPLHF
V: TRBV18; J: TRBJ2-7; CDR3: CASSPGGGSEQYF
V: TRBV4-2; J: TRBJ1-1; CDR3: CASSWRVGVKNEAFF
V: TRBV10-3; J: TRBJ1-1; CDR3: CAISEDRVSEAFF
V: TRBV6-2/TRBV6-3; J: TRBJ2-7; CDR3: CASSYSDGDEQYF
V: TRBV5-1; J: TRBJ2-5; CDR3: CASSPTGTPGETQYF
V: TRBV2; J: TRBJ1-5; CDR3: CASKWRVGSNQPQHF
V: TRBV29-1; J: TRBJ1-2; CDR3: CSVVTGTQSGGYTF
V: TRBV19; J: TRBJ1-5; CDR3: CASSRQGSNQPQHF
V: TRBV7-3; J: TRBJ1-1; CDR3: CASSLTGGTSTEAFF
V: TRBV7-2; J: TRBJ2-1; CDR3: CASSSGGAGEQFF
V: TRBV4-1; J: TRBJ1-4; CDR3: CASSQDAASYGKLFF
V: TRBV11-3; J: TRBJ2-7; CDR3: CASSQQGSEQYF
V: TRBV15; J: TRBJ2-1; CDR3: CATAQGAAYNEQFF
V: TRBV4-3; J: TRBJ2-5; CDR3: CASSQDIRGQGGSETQYF
V: TRBV7-3; J: TRBJ1-2; CDR3: CASSRDRGGYTF
V: TRBV9; J: TRBJ2-5; CDR3: CASSTAGFQETQYF
V: TRBV5-1; J: TRBJ2-5; CDR3: CASSAAGLQETQYF
V: TRBV21-1; J: TRBJ1-2; CDR3: CASSKAEGANYGYTF